These 9 T cell receptor beta chains were all obtained from the same sample, sequenced in a study of T cells in Graves' hyperthyroidism and ophthalmopathy. Regions amplified from RNA transcripts were the TCR beta CDR3 regions. An initial round of RT-PCR targeting the TCR CDR3 relied on the HTBI primer set. In TCRdb, the multiplex PCR reads were re-called with MiXCR into one record per CDR3 protein. Of more than 300,000 distinct CDR3 sequences listed, about 18% are singletons. The sequenced sample was blood. Source of these receptors: a woman aged 30 to 39 with Graves' hyperthyroidism that later progressed to Graves' ophthalmopathy.

CDR3 sequence: CASSQDVPLNEKLFF. CDR3 bases: TGCGCCAGCAGCCAAGATGTCCCCTTGAATGAAAAACTGTTTTTT. The chain uses TRBV4-1 and TRBJ1-4; D gene unclear. CDR1 is MGHRA, CDR2 YSYEKL, per germline. The V and J ends lost 0 bases and 5 bases respectively, with 10 bases between them. The CDR3 is made up of 15 amino acids.

This clonotype was seen ten or more times. The chain employs TRBV28 and TRBJ2-7, with no clear D. This CDR3 is 10 amino acids long. V lost 10 bases to trimming and J lost 4 bases, with 8 bases between them. Germline V gives CDR1 MDHEN, CDR2 SYDVKM. The CDR3 region is CATLLYEQYF. CDR3 in DNA: TGTGCCACCTTACTGTACGAGCAGTACTTC.

The chain joins TRBV6-5 to TRBJ2-3; 7 bases fit TRBD1. J was trimmed by 2 bases and V by 6 bases; bases with no gene match: 5. Germline V CDR1 and CDR2: MNHEY, SVGAGI. The CDR3 totals 14 residues. The CDR3 nucleotides are TGTGCCAGCAGATACAGGGGAGACACAGATACGCAGTATTTT. Protein product: CASRYRGDTDTQYF.

This clonotype was found many times. In DNA form, the CDR3 reads TGTGCCATCAGTGATAGAGGGGGCGAAGGCAATCAGCCCCAGCATTTT. The encoded protein is CAISDRGGEGNQPQHF. The chain recombines TRBV10-3 with TRBJ1-5; TRBD1 aligns across 7 bases. Germline CDR1 is ENHRY and CDR2 is SYGVKD. This CDR3 is built from 16 residues. V dropped 3 bases and J dropped 2; count of bases not matched to a gene: 7.

This clonotype was seen many times. The chain uses TRBV4-1 and TRBJ2-1; 9 positions match TRBD2. V lost 2 bases, J lost 7 bases, and 9 bases stayed unmatched. Germline values: CDR1 MGHRA, CDR2 YSYEKL. The CDR3 has 16 amino acids. The CDR3 bases are TGCGCCAGCAGCCAACCTCGCGGGGGGGTAGGAAATGAGCAGTTCTTC. Protein sequence: CASSQPRGGVGNEQFF.

As concerns this clonotype: This may stem from a read error, because a much larger clone lies one nucleotide away. V gene TRBV24-1 combines with J gene TRBJ2-3; D is uncertain. This CDR3 is 11 amino acids long. From germline, CDR1 is KGHDR and CDR2 SFDVKD. This CDR3 is CATMKDDTQCF. The CDR3 DNA sequence: TGTGCCACCATGAAGGACGATACGCAGTGTTTT.

This clonotype was counted a few times. This chain connects TRBV4-1 to TRBJ1-1; D unresolved. In germline, CDR1 is MGHRA, CDR2 YSYEKL. The CDR3 runs 16 residues. V lost 6 bases and J lost 2, with 19 bases in between. CDR3 region: CASRRRETDLNTEAFF. CDR3 in DNA: TGCGCCAGCAGACGAAGGGAGACGGACCTAAACACTGAAGCTTTCTTT.

This clonotype was counted many times. V gene TRBV11-3 combines with J gene TRBJ2-6, with 7 bases fitting TRBD2. This CDR3 is built from 17 residues. From germline, CDR1 is SGHNT and CDR2 YENEEA. Trimming at V came to 0 bases and at J to 0 bases, leaving 2 bases not matched to a gene. CDR3 region: CASSLDGRGSGANVLTF. The CDR3 nucleotides are TGTGCCAGCAGCTTAGATGGGAGGGGCTCTGGGGCCAACGTCCTGACTTTC.

This clonotype was picked up many times. The CDR3: CASSPSSGGYGYTF. Here the CDR3 DNA reads TGTGCCAGCTCACCTTCTTCAGGGGGCTATGGCTACACCTTC. This chain joins TRBV18 and TRBJ1-2, with 7 bases that match TRBD1. CDR3 length: 14 residues. Trimming removed 3 bases from V and 4 bases from J; junction bases left unmatched: 5. Germline V lookup: CDR1 KGHSH, CDR2 LQKENI.